These 24 T cell receptor beta chains were sequenced from one sample in a study of T-cell memory formation after mild COVID-19. TCRdb re-derived calls from the 5' RACE reads in MiXCR, one entry per CDR3 protein. The sample has a few hundred thousand distinct CDR3 sequences; around a quarter are singletons. The sample comprised PBMCs or a T cell subset sorted from them (not recorded which). Receptor source: an adult woman who had mild COVID-19 (a few samples of this study predate the infection). Cell type and time point are not known.

This clonotype was counted between two and nine times. The V gene is TRBV28, the J gene TRBJ2-7; TRBD1 matches at 8 bases. This CDR3 is 15 amino acids long. The V gene's germline CDR1 is MDHEN and CDR2 SYDVKM. V lost 4 bases to trimming and J lost 1 base; unmatched junction nucleotides: 6. CDR3 nucleotide sequence: TGTGCCAGCAGTTCCCAGGGGGCTGGATCCTACGAGCAGTACTTC. Its protein is CASSSQGAGSYEQYF. Variable domain in full (rest from reference TRBV28 and TRBJ2-7): DVKVTQSSRYLVKRTGEKVFLECVQDMDHENMFWYRQDPGLGLRLIYFSYDVKMKEKGDIPEGYSVSREKKERFSLILESASTNQTSMYLCASSSQGAGSYEQYFGPGTRLTVT.

CDR3 nucleotides: TGTGCCAGCAGCCAAGATACTTCGATTAGCGGGAGAAGTAATGAGCAGTTCTTC. This gives the protein CASSQDTSISGRSNEQFF. The chain joins TRBV4-2 to TRBJ2-1, with 9 bases that match TRBD2. Germline V gene data show CDR1 as LGHNA and CDR2 as YNFKEQ. The CDR3 sequence is 18 residues long. The junction had 13 bases not matched to a gene; V was cut back by 0 bases and J by 7 bases.

The rearrangement joins TRBV5-1 to TRBJ2-2; D is possibly TRBD2 (7 bases). Germline lookup yields CDR1 SGHRS and CDR2 YFSETQ. The CDR3 covers 15 residues. The germline V and J ends were trimmed by 5 bases and 5 bases, with 16 bases remaining between them. The CDR3 spells CASRPAGAGTGELFF. CDR3 nucleotides: TGCGCCAGCAGACCCGCGGGGGCCGGGACCGGGGAGCTGTTTTTT.

This clonotype was recorded a few times. This chain uses TRBV5-1 with TRBJ2-7, with TRBD2 identical over 10 bases. V lost 6 bases, J lost 5 bases, and 8 bases stayed unmatched. Germline assignment: CDR1 SGHRS and CDR2 YFSETQ. The CDR3 is 14 amino acids. As DNA, the CDR3 is TGCGCCAGCAAAGAGCGGGGGGGCCTCAACGAGCAGTACTTC. Protein product: CASKERGGLNEQYF.

The chain employs TRBV20-1 and TRBJ1-5; possibly TRBD1 for D (6 bases). V was clipped by 4 bases and J by 3 bases, with 16 bases between them. The V gene's germline CDR1 is DFQATT and CDR2 SNEGSKA (reference sequence). CDR3 length equals 15 residues. The chain's CDR3 is CSATGGRGDNQPQHF. As DNA, the CDR3 is TGCAGTGCTACCGGGGGGCGTGGAGACAATCAGCCCCAGCATTTT.

V and J are TRBV12-3 or TRBV12-4 and TRBJ2-7; 8 nucleotides align to TRBD2. The CDR3 extends over 14 amino acids. With V trimmed by 4 bases and J by 4 bases, 6 bases remained unmatched. CDR3: CASSWGGRLYEQYF. DNA of the CDR3: TGTGCCAGCAGTTGGGGCGGGAGGTTATACGAGCAGTACTTC.

This clonotype has a handful of counts. V usage is TRBV12-3 or TRBV12-4 and J usage is TRBJ1-2; 8 bases are shared with TRBD1. V lost 5 bases, J lost 1 base, and 3 bases stayed unmatched. The CDR3 is made up of 14 amino acids. DNA for the CDR3: TGTGCCAGCAGTCGGACAGGGAGTAACTATGGCTACACCTTC. Translation gives CASSRTGSNYGYTF.

The chain joins TRBV7-6 to TRBJ2-3, with 10 bases that match TRBD1. V dropped 2 bases and J dropped 5; count of bases not matched to a gene: 7. The CDR3 contains 16 residues. Germline-derived CDR1 and CDR2 are SGHVS and FNYEAQ. CDR3 residues: CASSLRTGGEGDTQYF. CDR3 nucleotides: TGTGCCAGCAGCTTAAGGACAGGGGGTGAGGGAGATACGCAGTATTTT.

The CDR3 region is CASSPRTSGRLDTQYF. The CDR3 bases are TGTGCCAGCTCACCGAGGACTAGCGGGAGATTAGATACGCAGTATTTT. The V call is TRBV18, the J call TRBJ2-3; 13 nucleotides align to TRBD2. This CDR3 comprises 16 residues. V was clipped by 3 bases and J by 5 bases; unmatched bases: 5. Germline loops: CDR1 KGHSH, CDR2 LQKENI.

This clonotype occurred a few times. The rearrangement uses TRBV6-5 and TRBJ1-1; possibly TRBD1 for D (6 bases). CDR1 and CDR2 from the germline V gene are MNHEY and SVGAGI. The CDR3 totals 12 residues. Trimming removed 4 bases at V and 10 bases at J, with 13 bases between. This chain's CDR3 is CASSLGHGGAFF. CDR3 in DNA: TGTGCCAGCAGTTTGGGACACGGGGGAGCTTTCTTT.

This clonotype was found a few times. V and J are TRBV5-1 and TRBJ2-1; 13 bases line up with TRBD2. The germline gives CDR1 SGHRS, CDR2 YFSETQ. Losses at the gene ends were 5 bases for V and 8 bases for J; bases not matched to a gene: 7. The CDR3 length is 15 residues. The CDR3 is CASSSGTSGVDEQFF. The CDR3 DNA reads TGCGCCAGCAGTTCCGGGACTAGCGGGGTGGATGAGCAGTTCTTC.

This clonotype has a handful of counts. The chain joins TRBV12-3 or TRBV12-4 to TRBJ2-1; 7 bases are shared with TRBD2. V dropped 6 bases and J dropped 7; count of bases not matched to a gene: 9. The CDR3 is 14 residues long. Here the CDR3 reads CASSSTGRSNEQFF. The CDR3 DNA follows: TGTGCCAGCAGCTCTACCGGGAGGAGTAATGAGCAGTTCTTC.

V is TRBV19 and J is TRBJ2-1; 8 bases match TRBD2. There are 15 residues in the CDR3. In germline, CDR1 is LNHDA, CDR2 SQIVND (reference sequence). V lost 5 bases and J lost 4; bases outside the gene matches: 7. CDR3 region: CASSGSSGQYNEQFF. CDR3 bases: TGTGCCAGTAGTGGGTCTAGCGGGCAGTACAATGAGCAGTTCTTC. Full variable domain (missing parts from reference TRBV19 and TRBJ2-1): DGGITQSPKYLFRKEGQNVTLSCEQNLNHDAMYWYRQDPGQGLRLIYYSQIVNDFQKGDIAEGYSVSREKKESFPLTVTSAQKNPTAFYLCASSGSSGQYNEQFFGPGTRLTVL.

This clonotype was seen more than once but under ten times. The V call is TRBV6-2 or TRBV6-3, the J call TRBJ2-7, with 9 bases that match TRBD1. After removal of 5 bases from V and 2 bases from J, the junction contained 1 base not matched to a gene. Germline-derived CDR1 and CDR2 are MNHEY and SVGEGT. The CDR3 totals 13 residues. CDR3 sequence reads: CASSGDRAYEQYF. CDR3 in DNA: TGTGCCAGCAGTGGGGACAGGGCCTACGAGCAGTACTTC.

This clonotype came up a few times. The CDR3 reads CASSPHRLASSGELFF. As DNA, the CDR3 is TGTGCCAGCAGCCCTCACCGGCTAGCTTCCTCCGGGGAGCTGTTTTTT. The chain recombines TRBV7-8 with TRBJ2-2; D is perhaps TRBD2 (5 bases). This CDR3 region has 16 residues. Germline V gives CDR1 SGHVS, CDR2 FQNEAQ. The V end lost 5 bases, the J end lost 6 bases, and 19 bases lay between the germline ends. The complete variable domain, with remaining parts taken from reference TRBV7-8 and TRBJ2-2, reads GAGVSQSPRYKVAKRGQDVALRCDPISGHVSLFWYQQALGQGPEFLTYFQNEAQLDKSGLPSDRFFAERPEGSVSTLKIQRTQQEDSAVYLCASSPHRLASSGELFFGEGSRLTVL.

This clonotype was detected a few times. The CDR3 is CASSKEAPRRDTQYF. The CDR3 nucleotides are TGTGCCAGCAGCAAAGAAGCCCCGCGGAGAGATACGCAGTATTTT. The J gene is TRBJ2-3, the V gene TRBV21-1; the table's D call TRBD1 went unverified against the DNA. TRBV21-1 is a known pseudogene. This CDR3 spans 15 amino acids.

The V gene is TRBV7-6, the J gene TRBJ1-2, with D tentatively TRBD1 (6 bases). The V and J ends lost 6 bases and 7 bases respectively, with 12 bases between them. The CDR3 is made up of 12 amino acids. Germline V CDR1 and CDR2: SGHVS, FNYEAQ. DNA of the CDR3: TGTGCCAGCAGGAGGGGGGCGGTTGGCTACACCTTC. Its translation is CASRRGAVGYTF.

The chain uses TRBV18 and TRBJ2-7; D may be TRBD1 (5 bases). Trimming took off 2 bases at V and 2 bases at J, with 10 bases between the two ends. Germline V CDR1 and CDR2: KGHSH, LQKENI. The length of the CDR3 is 14 residues. CDR3 loop: CASSPIGQAYEQYF. Written as DNA, the CDR3 is TGTGCCAGCTCACCAATCGGACAAGCCTACGAGCAGTACTTC.

This chain joins TRBV12-3 or TRBV12-4 and TRBJ2-2; no clear D. The CDR3 runs 12 residues. Trimming removed 5 bases from V and 6 bases from J, with 7 bases in between. The DNA for the CDR3 is TGTGCCAGCAGTCATAGTGCCGGGGAGCTGTTTTTT. This sequence encodes CASSHSAGELFF.

The chain uses TRBV6-1 and TRBJ2-4; D is tentatively TRBD1 or TRBD2 (6 bases each). The V and J ends lost 6 bases and 2 bases respectively, with 11 bases between them. From germline, CDR1 is MNHNS and CDR2 SASEGT. The CDR3 totals 14 residues. DNA for the CDR3: TGTGCCAGCAGCCAAGGGGGGTCCAAAAACATTCAGTACTTC. Protein product: CASSQGGSKNIQYF.

The V gene is TRBV7-9, the J gene TRBJ2-1; no clear D. In germline, CDR1 is SEHNR, CDR2 FQNEAQ (reference sequence). The ends were cut back, 0 bases at V and 0 bases at J, with 6 bases in the middle. The CDR3 is 15 amino acids. The CDR3 DNA sequence: TGTGCCAGCAGCTTAGCTACAGTCTCCTACAATGAGCAGTTCTTC. Translated, it gives CASSLATVSYNEQFF.

The rearrangement joins TRBV11-2 to TRBJ1-5; 9 bases match TRBD1. After removal of 1 base from V and 11 bases from J, the junction contained 6 bases not matched to a gene. This CDR3 is built from 14 residues. From germline, CDR1 is SGHAT and CDR2 FQNNGV. CDR3 nucleotides: TGTGCCAGCAGCTTAGGGGACAGGGTAAAGGCCCAGCATTTT. Protein sequence: CASSLGDRVKAQHF. Combining the CDR3 with reference TRBV11-2 and TRBJ1-5 gives the whole variable domain EAGVAQSPRYKIIEKRQSVAFWCNPISGHATLYWYQQILGQGPKLLIQFQNNGVVDDSQLPKDRFSAERLKGVDSTLKIQPAKLEDSAVYLCASSLGDRVKAQHFGDGTRLSIL.

This clonotype was detected a few times. This chain links TRBV7-8 with TRBJ2-1; 12 bases map to TRBD2. V lost 3 bases, J lost 10 bases, and 7 bases stayed unmatched. The length of the CDR3 is 15 residues. The germline CDR1 and CDR2 sequences are SGHVS and FQNEAQ. As DNA, the CDR3 is TGTGCCAGCAGCTTCCGACTAGCGGGAGTCGGCGAGCAGTTCTTC. Residues: CASSFRLAGVGEQFF. The entire variable domain, with the rest obtained from reference TRBV7-8 and TRBJ2-1, is as follows: GAGVSQSPRYKVAKRGQDVALRCDPISGHVSLFWYQQALGQGPEFLTYFQNEAQLDKSGLPSDRFFAERPEGSVSTLKIQRTQQEDSAVYLCASSFRLAGVGEQFFGPGTRLTVL.

V and J are TRBV7-3 and TRBJ2-1, with 7 bases identical to TRBD2. The CDR3 length is 13 residues. Germline trimming cut 7 bases from V and 9 bases from J; bases unmatched to any gene: 9. CDR1 and CDR2 from the germline V gene are SGHTA and FQGTGA. The CDR3: CASNMGGNREQFF. As DNA, the CDR3 is TGTGCCAGCAACATGGGGGGGAATCGTGAGCAGTTCTTC.